This TCR beta chain was identified in a study of T cells after yellow fever vaccination. TCRdb processed the 5' RACE reads anew with MiXCR; each CDR3 protein has one entry. The data show 500,000 to 650,000 distinct CDR3 sequences, with roughly 12% seen just once and over 12% held by the top ten. CDR3 length equals 16 residues. V lost 5 bases and J lost 3; bases outside the gene matches: 11. The TCR originated in a man aged 30 to 39 who received the YFV17D yellow fever vaccine. The chain employs TRBV12-3 or TRBV12-4 and TRBJ2-3; 7 bases are shared with TRBD2. The starting material was PBMCs, obtained on the day of the yellow fever booster vaccination. In nucleotides, the CDR3 is TGTGCCAGCAGTGGCTCCAAGGCGGGAGAAACAGATACGCAGTATTTT. As protein: CASSGSKAGETDTQYF.